These 22 T cell receptor beta chains share one sample of origin, sequenced in a study of memory CD4+ T cells and cytomegalovirus serostatus. Profiling relied on immunoSEQ multiplex PCR, and the TCRdb table lists in-frame clones only, not all of them. The repertoire holds roughly 50,000 clones, with approximately 79% as singletons. The sort gate was single viable CD3+CD4+CD8-CD45RO+ cells for memory CD4+ T cells. The sample was memory CD4+ T cells from blood. The receptors originated from an adult in good health and CMV-seronegative.

The CDR3 spells CASSLERTGGGQFF. The CDR3 DNA reads as TGTGCCAGCAGCTTAGAACGGACAGGGGGCGGGCAGTTCTTC. The chain is built from TRBV11-2 and TRBJ2-1; 11 bases match TRBD1. The CDR3 consists of 14 residues. Trimming cost V 0 bases and J 12 bases; bases outside gene matches: 4. Germline V gives CDR1 SGHAT, CDR2 FQNNGV.

The rearrangement uses TRBV5-5 and TRBJ1-5; tentative D call: TRBD1 (5 bases). Germline V gene sequence: CDR1 SGHKS, CDR2 YYEKEE (reference sequence). The CDR3 has 15 residues. V was shortened by 4 bases and J by 0 bases, with 11 bases between the two germline ends. CDR3 residues: CASSRDATSNQPQHF. CDR3 nucleotides: TGTGCCAGCAGCAGGGACGCGACTAGCAATCAGCCCCAGCATTTT.

The V gene is TRBV27, the J gene TRBJ1-1; TRBD1 agrees at 8 bases. The junction had 10 bases not matched to a gene; V was cut back by 1 base and J by 12 bases. Germline assignment: CDR1 MNHEY and CDR2 SMNVEV (reference sequence). The CDR3 contains 14 residues. The CDR3 DNA reads as TGTGCCAGCAGTTTATTGTCTGGGGACAGGAAAACTTTCTTT. As protein: CASSLLSGDRKTFF.

V gene TRBV2 combines with J gene TRBJ1-4; the match to TRBD1 covers 7 bases. Looked up from germline, CDR1 is SNHLY and CDR2 is FYNNEI. V lost 4 bases to trimming and J lost 2 bases; unmatched junction nucleotides: 7. The CDR3 sequence is 16 residues long. The CDR3 bases are TGTGCCAGCAGTGTTCGGCAGGGGGGGACTAATGAAAAACTGTTTTTT. Its protein is CASSVRQGGTNEKLFF.

There are a few counts of this clone. V and J are TRBV10-3 and TRBJ1-3, with 8 bases aligning to TRBD1. The CDR3 runs 16 residues. V lost 0 bases, J lost 2 bases, and 3 bases stayed unmatched. Germline V gene data show CDR1 as ENHRY and CDR2 as SYGVKD. Here the CDR3 DNA reads TGTGCCATCAGTGAGTCAACAGGGGGGACTGGAAACACCATATATTTT. Encoded protein: CAISESTGGTGNTIYF.

The chain is built from TRBV18 and TRBJ1-1, with D tentatively TRBD1 (5 bases). Between the trimmed V and J ends, which lost 5 bases and 2 bases, there was a span of 21 bases. The CDR3 length is 17 residues. The germline V gene encodes CDR1 KGHSH and CDR2 LQKENI. CDR3 protein: CASSSRPVRVDNTEAFF. As DNA, the CDR3 is TGTGCCAGCTCATCCCGACCGGTCAGGGTGGATAACACTGAAGCTTTCTTT. The whole variable domain, filled in from reference TRBV18 and TRBJ1-1, reads NAGVMQNPRHLVRRRGQEARLRCSPMKGHSHVYWYRQLPEEGLKFMVYLQKENIIDESGMPKERFSAEFPKEGPSILRIQQVVRGDSAAYFCASSSRPVRVDNTEAFFGQGTRLTVV.

The chain combines TRBV7-3 with TRBJ2-7; TRBD2 matches 9 bases. With 5 bases clipped from V and 0 bases from J, the junction kept 2 bases outside the gene matches. The germline V gene has CDR1 SGHTA and CDR2 FQGTGA. This CDR3 region has 14 residues. CDR3 nucleotides: TGTGCCAGCAGCCTTAGCGGGAGCTCCTACGAGCAGTACTTC. Protein sequence: CASSLSGSSYEQYF.

The J gene is TRBJ2-1, the V gene TRBV7-8, with 8 bases lining up with TRBD1. Germline assignment: CDR1 SGHVS and CDR2 FQNEAQ. The trim removed 5 bases at V and 0 bases at J, leaving 6 bases unmatched. This CDR3 contains 16 residues. CDR3 coding DNA: TGTGCCAGCAGCCCGGGCAGGGGGCCCTCCTACAATGAGCAGTTCTTC. Residues: CASSPGRGPSYNEQFF.

The chain recombines TRBV7-2 with TRBJ2-5, with D unresolved. Between the trimmed V and J ends, which lost 1 base and 5 bases, there was a span of 5 bases. The germline V gene has CDR1 SGHTA and CDR2 FQGNSA. CDR3 length: 12 amino acids. CDR3 sequence reads: CASSLDRETQYF. CDR3 coding DNA: TGTGCCAGCAGCTTAGACCGGGAGACCCAGTACTTC.

The rearrangement uses TRBV6-1 and TRBJ2-7; D is unclear. The germline CDR1 and CDR2 sequences are MNHNS and SASEGT. The CDR3 consists of 11 residues. Trimming shortened V by 4 bases and J by 7 bases, and 8 bases separated the two germline ends. This CDR3 reads CASSVLSEQYF. Written as DNA, the CDR3 is TGTGCCAGCAGTGTTCTTTCGGAGCAGTACTTC.

The CDR3 bases are TGTGCCAGCAACCGACAGTTGAGCTATGGCTACACCTTC. Translating it yields CASNRQLSYGYTF. The chain couples TRBV5-6 to TRBJ1-2; weak D call: TRBD1 (5 bases). V lost 6 bases and J lost 4, with 13 bases in between. Per the germline V gene, CDR1 is SGHDT and CDR2 is YYEEEE. The CDR3 loop spans 13 amino acids.

This chain links TRBV7-9 with TRBJ2-2, with D unclear. The germline V gene encodes CDR1 SEHNR and CDR2 FQNEAQ (reference sequence). This CDR3 is built from 15 residues. Trimming took off 6 bases at V and 1 base at J, with 12 bases between the two ends. CDR3 sequence reads: CASSSTGRNTGELFF. CDR3 DNA: TGTGCCAGCAGTTCGACTGGACGGAACACCGGGGAGCTGTTTTTT.

The J gene is TRBJ2-7, the V gene TRBV7-2, with 7 bases aligning to TRBD2. The V gene end was trimmed by 4 bases and the J gene end by 3 bases; junction bases not matched to a gene: 9. Germline assignment: CDR1 SGHTA and CDR2 FQGNSA. CDR3 length equals 15 residues. The CDR3 reads CASSSQRGVNYEQYF. In DNA, the CDR3 is TGTGCCAGCAGCTCCCAGCGGGGCGTGAACTACGAGCAGTACTTC.

The J gene is TRBJ1-5, the V gene TRBV7-3; 7 bases line up with TRBD1. This CDR3 is built from 16 residues. V shed 2 bases and J 0 bases; nucleotides not matched to a gene: 4. Germline values: CDR1 SGHTA, CDR2 FQGTGA. CDR3 in DNA: TGTGCCAGCAGCTTACAACAGGGGTATAGCAATCAGCCCCAGCATTTT. It specifies CASSLQQGYSNQPQHF.

The chain carries TRBV28 and TRBJ2-7; 8 positions match TRBD2. This CDR3 spans 16 amino acids. The germline V gene encodes CDR1 MDHEN and CDR2 SYDVKM. Germline trimming cut 6 bases from V and 2 bases from J; bases unmatched to any gene: 12. CDR3 sequence: CASSPHGSGRTYEQYF. The CDR3, as DNA: TGTGCCAGCAGCCCCCATGGCAGCGGGAGAACCTACGAGCAGTACTTC.

DNA of the CDR3: TGTGCCAGCAGCTTAGGTTCCGGAGCGGGAGAAGAGACCCAGTACTTC. As protein: CASSLGSGAGEETQYF. The rearrangement joins TRBV7-2 to TRBJ2-5; TRBD2 matches at 8 bases. The CDR3 loop spans 16 amino acids. V lost 1 base, J lost 3 bases, and 7 bases stayed unmatched. The germline V gene encodes CDR1 SGHTA and CDR2 FQGNSA.

This clone showed up just once. V and J are TRBV5-6 and TRBJ1-2; 10 nucleotides agree with TRBD1. The trim removed 0 bases at V and 4 bases at J, leaving 0 bases unmatched. This CDR3 comprises 14 residues. Germline assignment: CDR1 SGHDT and CDR2 YYEEEE. CDR3 nucleotide sequence: TGTGCCAGCAGCTTGGGACAGGGGGCCTATGGCTACACCTTC. This translates into CASSLGQGAYGYTF. The whole variable domain, filled in from reference TRBV5-6 and TRBJ1-2, reads DAGVTQSPTHLIKTRGQQVTLRCSPKSGHDTVSWYQQALGQGPQFIFQYYEEEERQRGNFPDRFSGHQFPNYSSELNVNALLLGDSALYLCASSLGQGAYGYTFGSGTRLTVV.

V and J are TRBV19 and TRBJ1-1, with no clear D. V was trimmed by 5 bases and J by 1 base, leaving 14 bases between them. Germline V lookup: CDR1 LNHDA, CDR2 SQIVND (reference sequence). CDR3 length: 15 residues. The CDR3 spells CASSLLVTANTEAFF. The CDR3 DNA is TGTGCCAGTAGTCTCCTTGTTACAGCGAACACTGAAGCTTTCTTT.

The V and J genes are TRBV5-1 and TRBJ2-7; 10 nucleotides agree with TRBD1. The CDR3 runs to 15 residues. V lost 4 bases to trimming and J lost 2 bases; unmatched junction nucleotides: 6. The germline CDR1 and CDR2 sequences are SGHRS and YFSETQ. As DNA, the CDR3 is TGCGCCAGCAGCCCCCGACAGGGGGCTGCCTACGAGCAGTACTTC. Protein: CASSPRQGAAYEQYF. The full variable domain, with the rest looked up from reference TRBV5-1 and TRBJ2-7, is KAGVTQTPRYLIKTRGQQVTLSCSPISGHRSVSWYQQTPGQGLQFLFEYFSETQRNKGNFPGRFSGRQFSNSRSEMNVSTLELGDSALYLCASSPRQGAAYEQYFGPGTRLTVT.

The chain employs TRBV2 and TRBJ2-7, with 12 nucleotides matching TRBD2. Germline V gene data show CDR1 as SNHLY and CDR2 as FYNNEI. CDR3 size: 19 residues. V shed 7 bases, J shed 1 base, and the junction held 17 bases outside the gene matches. CDR3 DNA: TGTGCCAGCATATCACGTCCTAGGACTAGCGGGAAGGAATCCTACGAGCAGTACTTC. Translating it yields CASISRPRTSGKESYEQYF.

The gene calls are TRBV6-6 and TRBJ1-3; the D is unclear. V lost 4 bases and J 8 bases, leaving 9 bases between the germline ends. Germline V lookup: CDR1 MNHNY, CDR2 SVGAGI (reference sequence). CDR3 size: 12 residues. CDR3 amino acids: CASSSAPDTIYF. The CDR3 coding sequence is TGTGCCAGCAGTTCCGCCCCGGACACCATATATTTT.

This clone was seen once. The V gene is TRBV5-1, the J gene TRBJ2-2, with 9 nucleotides matching TRBD2. CDR1 SGHRS and CDR2 YFSETQ come from the germline V gene. The CDR3 loop spans 18 amino acids. The V gene end was trimmed by 4 bases and the J gene end by 5 bases; junction bases not matched to a gene: 15. The CDR3 here is CASSSQAGGPSGTGELFF. CDR3 nucleotides: TGCGCCAGCAGCAGTCAAGCGGGGGGTCCCTCAGGAACCGGGGAGCTGTTTTTT.